The 9 T cell receptor beta chains reported below all come from one sample, sequenced in a study of identical twins. TCRdb re-analysed the 5' RACE reads in MiXCR, keeping a single row per CDR3 protein. This sample yields under 900,000 distinct CDR3 sequences, of which about 12% are seen a single time; 1.5% to 2% belongs to the top ten. The same specimen was also included in a second study, on yellow fever vaccine responses in identical twins.

The sequenced sample was PBMCs. The source of these receptors is a woman between 18 and 29 years old in good health.

The gene calls are TRBV7-9 and TRBJ2-5; 12 bases match TRBD2. Germline V gene sequence: CDR1 SEHNR, CDR2 FQNEAQ (reference sequence). This CDR3 is built from 15 residues. Trimming cost V 5 bases and J 2 bases; bases outside gene matches: 3. Here the CDR3 reads CASSRTSGEQETQYF. The CDR3 coding sequence is TGTGCCAGCAGCAGGACTAGCGGGGAACAAGAGACCCAGTACTTC.

The chain uses TRBV11-1 and TRBJ2-5, with 9 bases that match TRBD2. The CDR3 extends over 20 amino acids. V shed 3 bases and J 2 bases; nucleotides not matched to a gene: 19. Germline CDR1 is SGHAT and CDR2 is FQDESV (reference sequence). In DNA form, the CDR3 reads TGTGCCAGCAGCTTCGAACGCCGGGGCATCATAGCGGGAGTTCAAGAGACCCAGTACTTC. It specifies CASSFERRGIIAGVQETQYF.

This clonotype occurred once. One end of the junction fails to match germline, which may point to a read error. V is TRBV12-5 and J is TRBJ2-1; no definite D call. Germline V gives CDR1 LGHNT, CDR2 FRNRAP. The CDR3 covers 14 residues. CDR3 bases: TGTGCTAGTGGTTTGGTAAGTAGACGGCATGAGCAGGTCTTC. Translated, it gives CASGLVSRRHEQVF.

This clonotype appeared many times. The V call is TRBV7-7, the J call TRBJ2-2; 9 bases align to TRBD2. The J segment lost 1 base and the V segment lost 5 bases, leaving 2 bases of the junction unmatched. This CDR3 spans 15 amino acids. Per germline, CDR1 SSHAT and CDR2 FNYEAQ (reference sequence). Here the CDR3 reads CASSSSGGNTGELFF. The CDR3 coding sequence is TGTGCCAGCAGCAGTAGCGGGGGGAACACCGGGGAGCTGTTTTTT.

The J gene is TRBJ1-5, the V gene TRBV10-2; D unresolved. Trimming took 2 bases from V and 0 from J, leaving 8 bases between them. The CDR3 is made up of 15 amino acids. Germline loops: CDR1 WSHSY, CDR2 SAAADI. The CDR3: CASSETTNSNQPQHF. The DNA of the CDR3 is TGCGCCAGCAGTGAGACAACAAATAGCAATCAGCCCCAGCATTTT.

This clonotype has a count of ten or more. The CDR3 DNA follows: TGTGCCAGCAGTTTAATGGAAGCCGGGGAGCTGTTTTTT. Translated: CASSLMEAGELFF. The chain links TRBV6-5 to TRBJ2-2; D not resolved. The germline gives CDR1 MNHEY, CDR2 SVGAGI. V was trimmed by 4 bases and J by 6 bases, leaving 9 bases between them. The CDR3 contains 13 residues.

This clonotype turned up a few times. The chain combines TRBV5-1 with TRBJ2-5; 15 bases are a match to TRBD2. The CDR3 length is 21 residues. Germline V lookup: CDR1 SGHRS, CDR2 YFSETQ. The junction had 16 bases not matched to a gene; V was cut back by 0 bases and J by 4 bases. CDR3 nucleotides: TGCGCCAGCAGCTTGGAACGACCGGGACTAGCGGGAGGAGGAGTTAGAGAGACCCAGTACTTC. Amino acid sequence: CASSLERPGLAGGGVRETQYF.

This clonotype turned up a few times. The CDR3 nucleotides read TGTGCCAGCAGCTTAAACAAGGGGAGGAGCCTCTACGAGCAGTACTTC. Translation: CASSLNKGRSLYEQYF. The gene calls are TRBV7-3 and TRBJ2-7, with a weak D call TRBD2 (6 bases). This CDR3 contains 16 residues. Looked up from germline, CDR1 is SGHTA and CDR2 is FQGTGA. Trimming removed 1 base from V and 3 bases from J, with 16 bases in between.

There are a few counts of this clonotype. The rearrangement uses TRBV3-1 and TRBJ1-1; tentatively, D is TRBD1 (5 bases). Germline V CDR1 and CDR2: LGHDT, YNNKEL (reference sequence). The CDR3 length is 14 residues. Trimming shortened V by 1 base and J by 10 bases, and 16 bases separated the two germline ends. The CDR3 region has the DNA TGTGCCAGCAGCCAAGGGTGGCGGGGCTCTGGAGCTTTCTTT. Its translation: CASSQGWRGSGAFF.